The 17 T cell receptor beta chains given below trace back to one sample, sequenced in a study of T-cell memory formation after mild COVID-19. TCRdb reprocessed the 5' RACE reads via MiXCR and lists one record per CDR3 protein. The sample holds a few hundred thousand distinct CDR3 sequences; roughly a fifth are singletons and the top ten take around 9.2%. The specimen sequenced was PBMCs or a T cell subset sorted from them (not recorded which). The receptors here all came from an adult woman who had mild COVID-19 (a few samples of this study predate the infection). Cell type and time point are not known.

There are a few counts of this clonotype. The chain uses TRBV19 and TRBJ2-3, with TRBD2 matching over 10 bases. Losses at the gene ends were 7 bases for V and 1 base for J; bases not matched to a gene: 8. CDR1 is LNHDA and CDR2 is SQIVND in the germline V gene (reference sequence). The CDR3 has 16 amino acids. Written as DNA, the CDR3 is TGTGCCAGTATTCTAAGGGGGACTAGCGGCACAGATACGCAGTATTTT. Translating gives CASILRGTSGTDTQYF.

This clonotype occurred a few times. V gene TRBV7-9 combines with J gene TRBJ1-2; 9 positions agree with TRBD1. This CDR3 is 14 amino acids long. The germline V gene has CDR1 SEHNR and CDR2 FQNEAQ (reference sequence). Germline trimming cut 4 bases from V and 4 bases from J; bases unmatched to any gene: 4. CDR3 sequence (DNA): TGTGCCAGCAGCTCCCTGGACAGGGGCTATGGCTACACCTTC. It specifies CASSSLDRGYGYTF.

This sequence joins TRBV7-9 and TRBJ1-1; the D is unclear. Germline values: CDR1 SEHNR, CDR2 FQNEAQ (reference sequence). This CDR3 contains 14 residues. The V end lost 3 bases, the J end lost 0 bases, and 8 bases lay between the germline ends. This CDR3 reads CASSLFQMNTEAFF. CDR3 in DNA: TGTGCCAGCAGCTTGTTTCAGATGAACACTGAAGCTTTCTTT.

This clonotype was seen a few times. The chain uses TRBV12-3 or TRBV12-4 and TRBJ2-5; no reliable D call. The CDR3 spans 13 residues. Trimming shortened V by 7 bases and J by 5 bases, and 14 bases separated the two germline ends. The chain's CDR3 is CASTTLLRETQYF. Written as DNA, the CDR3 is TGTGCCAGCACCACCTTGCTTCGGGAGACCCAGTACTTC.

The chain recombines TRBV20-1 with TRBJ1-1, with D possibly being TRBD1 (5 bases). Trimming left V 2 bases short and J 0 bases short, with 16 bases between. CDR1 and CDR2 (germline): DFQATT, SNEGSKA (reference sequence). CDR3 length: 16 residues. The DNA of the CDR3 is TGCAGTGCTAGACTACACCGAGGGGCTTTGAACACTGAAGCTTTCTTT. Encoded protein: CSARLHRGALNTEAFF.

The sample holds a few counts of this clonotype. This chain uses TRBV27 with TRBJ2-5; the D call may be TRBD1 or TRBD2 (5 bases each). CDR1 and CDR2 (germline): MNHEY, SMNVEV (reference sequence). The CDR3 runs 17 residues. The V gene lost 6 bases and the J gene lost 5 bases, with 25 bases spanning the gap. DNA of the CDR3: TGTGCCAGCAGCCCGGCCAAGGCTAGTCAAGGGGAGGAGACCCAGTACTTC. Its translation: CASSPAKASQGEETQYF.

This clonotype was counted between two and nine times. This chain links TRBV2 with TRBJ2-7; TRBD1 agrees at 10 bases. The V gene's germline CDR1 is SNHLY and CDR2 FYNNEI. Trimming at V came to 6 bases and at J to 5 bases, leaving 4 bases not matched to a gene. CDR3 length: 13 residues. The CDR3 bases are TGTGCCAGCAGCCGACAGGGGGCCCACGAGCAGTACTTC. It specifies CASSRQGAHEQYF.

The chain couples TRBV2 to TRBJ2-4, with 8 bases lining up with TRBD1. In germline, CDR1 is SNHLY, CDR2 FYNNEI. CDR3 length equals 12 residues. With 7 bases clipped from V and 6 bases from J, the junction kept 2 bases outside the gene matches. The CDR3 nucleotides read TGTGCCAGCACCGGACAGGGAAACATTCAGTACTTC. Its protein product is CASTGQGNIQYF.

This clonotype has only a few counts. V gene TRBV5-4 combines with J gene TRBJ1-1; D gene unclear. The CDR3 spans 13 residues. Trimming stripped 4 bases from V and 3 bases from J, with 10 bases between. In germline, CDR1 is SGHNT, CDR2 YYREEE (reference sequence). The CDR3 nucleotides read TGTGCCAGCAGCCAACCCATAGACACTGAAGCTTTCTTT. Translation gives CASSQPIDTEAFF. Combining the CDR3 with reference TRBV5-4 and TRBJ1-1 gives the whole variable domain ETGVTQSPTHLIKTRGQQVTLRCSSQSGHNTVSWYQQALGQGPQFIFQYYREEENGRGNFPPRFSGLQFPNYSSELNVNALELDDSALYLCASSQPIDTEAFFGQGTRLTVV.

This clonotype was detected many times. DNA of the CDR3: TGTGCCAGCAGTTCAAATCAGCCCCAGCATTTT. Protein sequence: CASSSNQPQHF. The chain joins TRBV12-3 or TRBV12-4 to TRBJ1-5; D gene unclear. Trimming left V 4 bases short and J 4 bases short, with 2 bases between. The CDR3 length is 11 residues.

This clonotype was detected only a few times. The genes are TRBV5-1 and TRBJ2-4; 9 bases are a match to TRBD1. The trim removed 4 bases at V and 7 bases at J, leaving 3 bases unmatched. The CDR3 is 13 residues long. The germline CDR1 and CDR2 sequences are SGHRS and YFSETQ. The CDR3 loop reads CASSPDRGNIQYF. The CDR3 DNA reads TGCGCCAGCAGCCCCGACAGGGGGAACATTCAGTACTTC.

This clonotype was observed a single time. The J gene is TRBJ2-2, the V gene TRBV6-2 or TRBV6-3; the match to TRBD1 covers 7 bases. Per the germline V gene, CDR1 is MNHEY and CDR2 is SVGEGT. The CDR3 contains 15 residues. The junction had 5 bases not matched to a gene; V was cut back by 6 bases and J by 1 base. CDR3 amino acids: CASRTGTVNTGELFF. CDR3 sequence (DNA): TGTGCCAGCAGAACCGGGACAGTGAACACCGGGGAGCTGTTTTTT.

A few counts support this clonotype. The rearrangement joins TRBV7-2 to TRBJ2-3; 9 bases line up with TRBD1. Trimming took 5 bases from V and 4 from J; bases not matched to a gene: 13. The CDR3 is 17 residues long. From germline, CDR1 is SGHTA and CDR2 FQGNSA. The CDR3 region has the DNA TGTGCCAGCAGCCTTCCGAGACAGGGGGTCCACTCAGATACGCAGTATTTT. It encodes CASSLPRQGVHSDTQYF.

The chain recombines TRBV7-3 with TRBJ2-2; 10 nucleotides line up with TRBD1. Per the germline V gene, CDR1 is SGHTA and CDR2 is FQGTGA. The CDR3 is 15 residues long. V dropped 5 bases and J dropped 7; count of bases not matched to a gene: 7. CDR3 DNA sequence: TGTGCCAGCAGCCCGGGACAGGGGTCCGTCGGGGAGCTGTTTTTT. Protein product: CASSPGQGSVGELFF.

The V call is TRBV20-1, the J call TRBJ1-4; TRBD1 might be the D (5 bases). The ends were cut back, 6 bases at V and 8 bases at J, with 13 bases in the middle. Per the germline V gene, CDR1 is DFQATT and CDR2 is SNEGSKA (reference sequence). The CDR3 is made up of 12 amino acids. Written as DNA, the CDR3 is TGCAGTGCCAGTGGGGGTTGGGAAAAACTGTTTTTT. This gives the protein CSASGGWEKLFF.

This clonotype was seen a few times. V and J are TRBV6-1 and TRBJ1-5, with a tentative D call TRBD1 (5 bases). The CDR3 has 16 amino acids. Trimming left V 2 bases short and J 4 bases short, with 15 bases between. Germline V gives CDR1 MNHNS, CDR2 SASEGT. The CDR3 here is CASSEMRQLVNQPQHF. The CDR3 DNA follows: TGTGCCAGCAGTGAAATGCGACAGCTGGTGAATCAGCCCCAGCATTTT.

This clonotype has more than one count but fewer than ten. V is TRBV5-1 and J is TRBJ2-5; 7 bases line up with TRBD1. Losses at the gene ends were 4 bases for V and 1 base for J; bases not matched to a gene: 7. In germline, CDR1 is SGHRS, CDR2 YFSETQ. The CDR3 is 15 residues long. The CDR3 sequence is CASSRGNRGQETQYF. DNA for the CDR3: TGCGCCAGCAGCAGGGGGAACAGGGGCCAAGAGACCCAGTACTTC.